One T cell receptor (beta chain) is described in this entry. No antigen is known for it. A junction end diverges from the germline sequence, so it may reflect a read error. This sample stems from a study of T-cell reconstitution after alpha-beta-depleted transplantation in children. The study, taken as a whole, reports: Expanded graft clones numbering several hundred reportedly gave rise to alpha-beta T cells about two months after transplant.

Unique molecular identifiers tagged the TCRbeta library. TCRdb analysed the PCR reads with MiXCR anew, one entry per CDR3 protein. This table holds 200,000 to 250,000 distinct CDR3 sequences, 8.2% found once. CDR1 is MNHNS and CDR2 is SASEGT in the germline V gene. This CDR3 is 16 amino acids long. The V call is TRBV6-1, the J call TRBJ2-1; 7 bases match TRBD2. This receptor was taken from a male patient younger than 18 who had a stem cell transplant for acute lymphoblastic leukemia, so the T cells may come from the graft donor. This specimen consisted of PBMCs, mostly from graft donor cells, obtained 180 days after TCRalphabeta/CD19-depleted stem cell transplant. The CDR3 DNA is TGTGCCAGCAGTGAAGGGGGGGGACTGGGGAGCAATGACCAGTTCTTC. Amino acid sequence: CASSEGGGLGSNDQFF.